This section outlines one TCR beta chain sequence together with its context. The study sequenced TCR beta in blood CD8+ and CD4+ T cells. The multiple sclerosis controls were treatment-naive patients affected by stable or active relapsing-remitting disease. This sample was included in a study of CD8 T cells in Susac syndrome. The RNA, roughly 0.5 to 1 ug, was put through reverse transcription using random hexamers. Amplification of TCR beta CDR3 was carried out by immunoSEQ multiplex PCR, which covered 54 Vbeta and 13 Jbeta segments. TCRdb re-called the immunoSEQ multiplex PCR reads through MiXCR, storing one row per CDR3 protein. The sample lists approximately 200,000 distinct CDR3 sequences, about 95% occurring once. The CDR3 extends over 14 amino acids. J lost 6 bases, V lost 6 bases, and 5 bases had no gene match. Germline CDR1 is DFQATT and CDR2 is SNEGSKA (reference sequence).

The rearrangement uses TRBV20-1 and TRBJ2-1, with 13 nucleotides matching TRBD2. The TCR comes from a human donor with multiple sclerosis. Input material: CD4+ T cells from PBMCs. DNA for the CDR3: TGCAGTGCCACCACTAGCGGGAGGGTCAATGAGCAGTTCTTC. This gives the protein CSATTSGRVNEQFF.